This T cell receptor (beta chain) derives from a study of blood T cells in healthy people across ages. A second 7 to 11 cycle PCR used barcoded and J-beta primers. Every cDNA molecule carried a tag from a template-switch adaptor bearing 12 random nucleotides. There were at least 3 million CDR3-containing paired-end reads obtained from each sample. TCRdb reprocessed the 5' RACE reads via MiXCR and lists one record per CDR3 protein. Of about 1.6 million distinct CDR3 sequences detected, about 31% appear once; the ten largest clones hold about 11%. This CDR3 contains 14 residues. The V and J ends lost 8 bases and 0 bases respectively, with 12 bases between them. Germline V CDR1 and CDR2: MNHEY, SMNVEV (reference sequence). This clonotype was counted a few times. The antigen remains undetermined. Study-wide points: What prevented conclusive comparison of naive and antigen-experienced cells was that PBMCs were unsorted. Age advanced and TCR beta diversity per million T cells fell, roughly linearly.

The receptor was derived from a woman in her 30s in good health. The chain is built from TRBV27 and TRBJ2-3; D remains ambiguous. Material for sequencing was blood. The CDR3 DNA reads TGTGCCAGCGCGACTCGTGCTAGCACAGATACGCAGTATTTT. Protein: CASATRASTDTQYF.